Sequencing of this TCR beta chain was carried out in a study of pediatric ulcerative colitis. CDR1 and CDR2 from the germline V gene are KGHSH and LQKENI. The V and J ends lost 8 bases and 4 bases respectively, with 19 bases between them. This CDR3 region has 15 residues. Comments on this clone: Its target is unknown.

The table came from immunoSEQ multiplex PCR; TCRdb's copy has only in-frame clones and leaves some out. Here the sample spans about 12,000 clones, around 77% being singletons. One to two pinch biopsies were taken from the rectum during colonoscopy. General observations from the study: Ulcerative colitis patients shared more blood-rectal clones than controls.

The source of this sequence is a boy aged 5-17 years who was a control in a study of pediatric ulcerative colitis. The chain joins TRBV18 to TRBJ2-3; TRBD2 might be the D (5 bases). The sequenced material came from gut tissue. The CDR3 sequence is CASTYGVPIADTQYF. The CDR3 DNA reads as TGTGCCAGCACCTACGGGGTACCGATAGCAGATACGCAGTATTTT.